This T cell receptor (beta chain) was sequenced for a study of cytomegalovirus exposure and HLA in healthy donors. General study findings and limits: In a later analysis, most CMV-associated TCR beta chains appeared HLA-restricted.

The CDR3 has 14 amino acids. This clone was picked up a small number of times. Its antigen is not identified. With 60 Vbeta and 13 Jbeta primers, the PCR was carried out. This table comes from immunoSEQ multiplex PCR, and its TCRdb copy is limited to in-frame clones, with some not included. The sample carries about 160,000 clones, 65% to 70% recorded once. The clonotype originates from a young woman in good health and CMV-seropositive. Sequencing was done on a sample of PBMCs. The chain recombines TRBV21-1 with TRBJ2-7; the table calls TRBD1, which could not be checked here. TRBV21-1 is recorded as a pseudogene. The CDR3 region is CASSNGTGSYEQYF. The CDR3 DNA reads TGTGCCAGCAGCAACGGGACAGGCTCCTACGAGCAGTACTTC.